This TCR beta chain was recorded in a study of monozygotic twins with inflammatory bowel disease. Comments on this clonotype: Antigen: not known.

Study findings and constraints: In patient repertoires, differing immunosuppressive treatments may have added some variability.

This CDR3 region has 13 residues. Germline V CDR1 and CDR2: MNHNS, SASEGT. TCRdb re-called the 5' RACE reads; every CDR3 protein appears as one record, without DNA. The sample features about 450,000 distinct CDR3 sequences, with 2.4% in its top ten. The sample taken for sequencing was blood. This TCR derives from a human donor with ulcerative colitis or Crohn's disease, or a healthy co-twin of an affected twin (not recorded which). V gene TRBV6-1 combines with J gene TRBJ1-2. This CDR3 is CASSEKAVWAYTF.